This TCR beta chain comes out of a study of cytomegalovirus exposure and HLA in healthy donors. Overall study findings and caveats: Later, an analysis found that common viral pathogens appeared to be linked with several of the most significant clusters. In a later analysis, approximately 15,000 TCR beta sequences were associated with HLA alleles at 0.05 false discovery rate. Both high specificity and high sensitivity reportedly marked the classifier's diagnosis of cytomegalovirus status. Rarity marked most TCR sequences, yet some public TCRs occurred in many donors.

With respect to this clone: Its target is unknown.

CDR1 and CDR2 from the germline V gene are MNHEY and SMNVEV (reference sequence). V was cut by 3 bases and J by 9 bases, with 12 bases left in between. This CDR3 contains 13 residues. The PCR used 60 Vbeta and 13 Jbeta primers. Assay: immunoSEQ multiplex PCR; the TCRdb copy retains only in-frame clones and omits some. This sample has fewer than 200,000 clones, with roughly 9.5% found just once. The clonotype originates from a woman in her twenties or thirties in good health and CMV-seropositive. Material: PBMCs. The genes are TRBV27 and TRBJ2-1; D remains unclear. The CDR3: CASSFDTLREQFF. The DNA for the CDR3 is TGTGCCAGCAGTTTCGACACTCTCCGTGAGCAGTTCTTC.